These 23 T cell receptor beta chains share one sample of origin, sequenced in a study of blood T cells in healthy people across ages. It was with a sample-barcoded 5' primer and a J-beta primer mix that a second PCR of roughly 7 to 12 cycles was run. Via MiXCR, TCRdb re-called the 5' RACE reads, giving one row per CDR3 protein. The sample records 920,000 or so distinct CDR3 sequences, under 55% being singletons. Material for sequencing was blood. The receptors originated from a woman aged 55-75 years in good health.

The J gene is TRBJ2-2, the V gene TRBV5-1; D is uncertain. This CDR3 contains 14 residues. Per germline, CDR1 SGHRS and CDR2 YFSETQ. Trimming took 4 bases from V and 1 from J, leaving 8 bases between them. The CDR3: CASSPAGNTGELFF. The DNA of the CDR3 is TGCGCCAGCAGCCCGGCAGGGAACACCGGGGAGCTGTTTTTT.

This clonotype was seen ten or more times. This sequence joins TRBV7-3 and TRBJ2-3, with a possible D match to TRBD2 (6 bases). Between the trimmed V and J ends, which lost 4 bases and 1 base, there was a span of 9 bases. The CDR3 extends over 14 amino acids. The germline gives CDR1 SGHTA, CDR2 FQGTGA. CDR3 amino acids: CASSSGGGTDTQYF. The CDR3 DNA is TGTGCCAGCAGCTCGGGCGGGGGCACAGATACGCAGTATTTT.

V is TRBV5-6 and J is TRBJ2-2; 10 nucleotides line up with TRBD2. CDR1 and CDR2 (germline): SGHDT, YYEEEE. The length of the CDR3 is 16 residues. The trim removed 3 bases at V and 3 bases at J, leaving 5 bases unmatched. For the CDR3, the DNA is TGTGCCAGCAGCTACGGGACTAGCGAATACACCGGGGAGCTGTTTTTT. Translating gives CASSYGTSEYTGELFF.

The CDR3 nucleotides are TGTGCCAGTCCGAAACCGGGACAGGGGCCCAATGAGCAGTACTTC. This encodes CASPKPGQGPNEQYF. The chain has TRBV21-1 and TRBJ2-5; the table's D call, TRBD1, has no DNA check behind it. TRBV21-1 is labeled a pseudogene. The CDR3 covers 15 residues.

The V call is TRBV6-6, the J call TRBJ1-5, with 11 nucleotides matching TRBD1. V shed 8 bases and J 8 bases; nucleotides not matched to a gene: 8. CDR3 length: 14 residues. Germline V gene sequence: CDR1 MNHNY, CDR2 SVGAGI (reference sequence). The CDR3 DNA reads as TGTGCCAGCGAGGACAGGGGGCGCAGGGAGCCCCAGCATTTT. Translating gives CASEDRGRREPQHF.

This sequence joins TRBV6-6 and TRBJ2-1; no definite D call. The germline gives CDR1 MNHNY, CDR2 SVGAGI (reference sequence). The CDR3 sequence is 11 residues long. V lost 2 bases, J lost 15 bases, and 11 bases lay in between. The CDR3 DNA sequence: TGTGCCAGCAGTTACGATCGGAACAGGTTCTTC. Translated, it gives CASSYDRNRFF.

This clonotype was observed a handful of times. This rearrangement joins TRBV4-2 to TRBJ1-6, with D hard to call. The CDR3 contains 16 residues. Trimming stripped 3 bases from V and 5 bases from J, with 14 bases between. Germline V gives CDR1 LGHNA, CDR2 YNFKEQ. The CDR3 DNA sequence: TGTGCCAGCAGCCATTCCCCGACTGAGAATAATTCACCCCTCCACTTT. Its translation is CASSHSPTENNSPLHF.

This clonotype was recorded a few times. The rearrangement joins TRBV5-1 to TRBJ1-6; 9 bases are a match to TRBD1. Trimming cost V 6 bases and J 6 bases; bases outside gene matches: 7. This CDR3 contains 15 residues. The germline CDR1 and CDR2 sequences are SGHRS and YFSETQ. The CDR3 spells CASTTGGIGNSPLHF. The CDR3 DNA is TGCGCCAGCACCACAGGGGGCATCGGTAATTCACCCCTCCACTTT. The entire variable domain, with the rest obtained from reference TRBV5-1 and TRBJ1-6, is as follows: KAGVTQTPRYLIKTRGQQVTLSCSPISGHRSVSWYQQTPGQGLQFLFEYFSETQRNKGNFPGRFSGRQFSNSRSEMNVSTLELGDSALYLCASTTGGIGNSPLHFGNGTRLTVT.

This clonotype was seen more than once but under ten times. CDR3 residues: CASTIGRIAGSFYEQYF. DNA of the CDR3: TGTGCCAGCACCATAGGGAGGATAGCGGGATCCTTCTACGAGCAGTACTTC. V gene TRBV6-2 or TRBV6-3 combines with J gene TRBJ2-7, with 8 positions matching TRBD2. V dropped 7 bases and J dropped 3; count of bases not matched to a gene: 17. The CDR3 consists of 17 residues. Germline V gives CDR1 MNHEY, CDR2 SVGEGT.

This clonotype turned up a few times. The V gene is TRBV24-1, the J gene TRBJ2-3, with 10 positions matching TRBD2. Germline values: CDR1 KGHDR, CDR2 SFDVKD. V was clipped by 7 bases and J by 4 bases; unmatched bases: 7. CDR3 length equals 15 residues. The CDR3 protein is CATREGTSVSDTQYF. The CDR3 region has the DNA TGTGCCACCAGGGAAGGGACTAGCGTATCAGATACGCAGTATTTT.

The genes are TRBV24-1 and TRBJ2-5; D is possibly TRBD2 (5 bases). Germline assignment: CDR1 KGHDR and CDR2 SFDVKD. V shed 7 bases and J shed 9 bases, with 11 bases lying between them. The CDR3 has 11 amino acids. This chain's CDR3 is CATSREEAQYF. CDR3 sequence (DNA): TGTGCCACCAGCCGAGAGGAGGCCCAGTACTTC.

The chain couples TRBV6-5 to TRBJ1-2, with no clear D. The CDR3 covers 13 residues. Germline V gene lookup returns CDR1 MNHEY and CDR2 SVGAGI. Trimming shortened V by 0 bases and J by 7 bases, and 9 bases separated the two germline ends. CDR3 nucleotides: TGTGCCAGCAGTTACTCCAGGAGACCTGGCTACACCTTC. Translating gives CASSYSRRPGYTF.

The chain uses TRBV12-3 or TRBV12-4 and TRBJ1-2, with D possibly matching TRBD1 (5 bases). The ends were cut back, 7 bases at V and 4 bases at J, with 16 bases in the middle. The CDR3 is 14 residues long. This CDR3 is CASKRTGGVYGYTF. CDR3 DNA sequence: TGTGCCAGCAAGAGAACGGGGGGGGTCTATGGCTACACCTTC.

This clonotype has ten or more counts. The chain is built from TRBV11-1 and TRBJ2-7; 7 bases agree with TRBD1. This CDR3 has 14 amino acids. Germline CDR1 SGHAT, CDR2 FQDESV (reference sequence). V was clipped by 3 bases and J by 2 bases; unmatched bases: 4. CDR3 bases: TGTGCCAGCAGCTTGAGACAGGGAACCTACGAGCAGTACTTC. The encoded protein is CASSLRQGTYEQYF.

The V gene is TRBV27, the J gene TRBJ2-7; maybe TRBD1 (6 bases). From germline, CDR1 is MNHEY and CDR2 SMNVEV (reference sequence). Trimming removed 5 bases at V and 6 bases at J, with 20 bases between. The CDR3 consists of 15 residues. CDR3 nucleotides: TGTGCCAGCAGTCCGTATCGACAGGTACGGGCCGAGCAGTACTTC. This codes for CASSPYRQVRAEQYF.

In its sample, this clonotype was seen a few times. This chain's CDR3 is CASSLPHGRNYGYTF. The CDR3 DNA sequence: TGTGCCAGCAGTTTACCCCACGGAAGAAACTATGGCTACACCTTC. The chain employs TRBV28 and TRBJ1-2; D is uncertain. Trimming took off 2 bases at V and 2 bases at J, with 12 bases between the two ends. Germline CDR1 and CDR2: MDHEN and SYDVKM. There are 15 residues in the CDR3.

This chain connects TRBV7-9 to TRBJ2-5; either TRBD1 or TRBD2 may fit D (5 bases each). The CDR3 totals 14 residues. Germline lookup yields CDR1 SEHNR and CDR2 FQNEAQ (reference sequence). The V end was cut by 3 bases, the J end by 5 bases, with 13 bases between. The CDR3, as DNA: TGTGCCAGCAGCTTCGGGGCCGTGGGGGAGACCCAGTACTTC. Protein sequence: CASSFGAVGETQYF.

This clonotype was seen only once. This chain connects TRBV24-1 to TRBJ2-7; the D is unclear. The CDR3 has 11 residues. The germline gives CDR1 KGHDR, CDR2 SFDVKD. V shed 5 bases and J shed 12 bases, with 13 bases lying between them. The CDR3 DNA reads TGTGCCACCAGTGGGTGGCCTAGAGCGTACTTC. Amino acid sequence: CATSGWPRAYF.

This rearrangement joins TRBV15 to TRBJ2-1; 15 bases are a match to TRBD2. Germline V gene sequence: CDR1 LNHNV, CDR2 YYDKDF (reference sequence). This CDR3 is built from 19 residues. With 1 base clipped from V and 10 bases from J, the junction kept 14 bases outside the gene matches. The CDR3 is CATSRARSPGLAGGQEQFF. The CDR3 DNA sequence: TGTGCCACCAGCAGAGCGCGCTCCCCGGGACTAGCGGGAGGACAAGAGCAGTTCTTC.

The chain links TRBV5-5 to TRBJ1-2; D is uncertain. With 1 base removed from V and 0 bases from J, the gap between germline ends came to 13 bases. Germline lookup yields CDR1 SGHKS and CDR2 YYEKEE (reference sequence). This CDR3 region has 16 residues. CDR3 bases: TGTGCCAGCAGCTTGTATAGTACAGTAACTAACTATGGCTACACCTTC. It translates to CASSLYSTVTNYGYTF.

The V call is TRBV18, the J call TRBJ2-3; a weak D match, TRBD1 (5 bases). The germline V and J ends were trimmed by 3 bases and 6 bases, with 7 bases remaining between them. CDR3 length equals 12 residues. Germline CDR1 KGHSH, CDR2 LQKENI. In DNA form, the CDR3 reads TGTGCCAGCTCACCGACAGACGATACGCAGTATTTT. Its translation: CASSPTDDTQYF.

This clonotype was picked up a small number of times. The rearrangement links TRBV9 to TRBJ2-7; no reliable D call. CDR3 length: 15 residues. Trimming shortened V by 0 bases and J by 4 bases, and 14 bases separated the two germline ends. The germline gives CDR1 SGDLS, CDR2 YYNGEE. As DNA, the CDR3 is TGTGCCAGCAGCGTAGGAACGGACCTATTTTACGAGCAGTACTTC. This encodes CASSVGTDLFYEQYF.

There are a few counts of this clonotype. V usage is TRBV20-1 and J usage is TRBJ2-7; perhaps TRBD2 as D (5 bases). CDR1 and CDR2 (germline): DFQATT, SNEGSKA (reference sequence). Trimming cost V 5 bases and J 3 bases, with 11 bases left between them. This CDR3 is built from 12 residues. CDR3 bases: TGCAGTGCTCAACTAGACTACTACGAGCAGTACTTC. It yields the protein CSAQLDYYEQYF.